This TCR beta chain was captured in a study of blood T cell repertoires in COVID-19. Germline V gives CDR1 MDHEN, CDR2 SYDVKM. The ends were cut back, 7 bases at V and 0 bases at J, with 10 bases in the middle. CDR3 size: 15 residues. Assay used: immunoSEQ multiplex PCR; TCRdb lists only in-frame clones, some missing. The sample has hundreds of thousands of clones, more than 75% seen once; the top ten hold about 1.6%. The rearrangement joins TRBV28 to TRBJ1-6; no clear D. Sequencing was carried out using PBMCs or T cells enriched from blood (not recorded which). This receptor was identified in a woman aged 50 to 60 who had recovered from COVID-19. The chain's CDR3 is CASISKSSYNSPLHF. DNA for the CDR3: TGTGCCAGCATTAGCAAAAGCTCCTATAATTCACCCCTCCACTTT.